This entry is about one TCR beta chain. The antigen is not known. Unique molecular identifiers were built into the TCRbeta library. TCRdb ran MiXCR on the PCR reads and lists one entry per CDR3 protein. Of 900,000 or so distinct CDR3 sequences listed, roughly 15% are singletons. Germline V CDR1 and CDR2: SNHLY, FYNNEI. Trimming shortened V by 0 bases and J by 4 bases, and 18 bases separated the two germline ends. The CDR3 contains 18 residues. This sample stems from a study of T-cell reconstitution after alpha-beta-depleted transplantation in children. Findings and limits, study-wide: Reportedly, alpha-beta T cells present about two months post-transplant originated from several hundred expanded clones of graft origin. Newly made T cells mostly supplied T-cell counts and diversity one year after transplant. Recipient T cells and thymic progenitors that survived were the source of the high TCRbeta diversity seen at day 60 in some patients.

This specimen consisted of PBMCs, mostly from graft donor cells, obtained 360 days after TCRalphabeta/CD19-depleted stem cell transplant. The source of this sequence is a male patient aged 10-17 years who had a stem cell transplant for acute lymphoblastic leukemia, so the T cells may come from the graft donor. The chain uses TRBV2 and TRBJ2-2; no clear D. The CDR3 sequence: CASSEALGSSTFTGELFF. The CDR3 nucleotides are TGTGCCAGCAGTGAAGCGCTTGGATCCTCAACCTTCACCGGGGAGCTGTTTTTT.